This TCR beta chain was sequenced during a study of response to subunit inactivated influenza vaccine. Study observations and caveats: Authors suggested few new T cells are recruited by each seasonal influenza vaccination.

Germline trimming cut 4 bases from V and 2 bases from J; bases unmatched to any gene: 4. Germline loops: CDR1 SGHAT, CDR2 FQNNGV. This CDR3 contains 14 residues. TCRdb re-called the RT-PCR reads through MiXCR, storing one row per CDR3 protein. Here the sample spans a few hundred thousand distinct CDR3 sequences, approximately 12% being singletons. This clonotype was seen at least ten times. Its target is not known. This sample comprised non-naive T cells sorted from PBMCs, obtained approximately 15 days before vaccination. The TCR sequence derives from a man between 50 and 59 years old who received an inactivated influenza vaccine. The genes are TRBV11-2 and TRBJ2-7; 8 positions agree with TRBD1. CDR3 sequence reads: CASSSPGQAYEQYF. As DNA, the CDR3 is TGTGCCAGCAGCTCCCCGGGACAGGCCTACGAGCAGTACTTC. The variable domain in full, completed from reference TRBV11-2 and TRBJ2-7, reads EAGVAQSPRYKIIEKRQSVAFWCNPISGHATLYWYQQILGQGPKLLIQFQNNGVVDDSQLPKDRFSAERLKGVDSTLKIQPAKLEDSAVYLCASSSPGQAYEQYFGPGTRLTVT.